This T cell receptor beta chain was obtained from a study of OX40 agonist ivuxolimab in advanced cancers. Across the study: In this trial design, patients received ivuxolimab intravenously at 0.01 to 10 mg/kg every 2 weeks. Dose-escalation cases comprised hepatocellular carcinoma, melanoma, renal cell or head and neck cancer.

Sequencing was performed with immunoSEQ multiplex PCR; in TCRdb, only in-frame clones are kept and a portion is missing. The table lists roughly 77,000 clones, over 80% of them singletons. From germline, CDR1 is MNHNS and CDR2 SASEGT. The CDR3 covers 15 residues. After removal of 8 bases from V and 2 bases from J, the junction contained 10 bases not matched to a gene. The origin of this receptor is an adult with an advanced solid tumor such as melanoma, head and neck, liver or kidney cancer. This chain connects TRBV6-1 to TRBJ1-2; 8 bases fit TRBD1. The material sequenced was CD4+ or CD8+ T cells sorted from blood, taken in a trial of the OX40 agonist ivuxolimab. In nucleotides, the CDR3 is TGTGCCAGCGATATGACAGGGGATGCGAACTATGGCTACACCTTC. Translated: CASDMTGDANYGYTF.